A single sample gave rise to the 9 T cell receptor beta chains below, sequenced in a study of T cells after yellow fever vaccination. TCRdb reprocessed the 5' RACE reads with MiXCR, giving one entry per CDR3 protein. Of about 63,000 distinct CDR3 sequences in the sample, roughly 7.4% were seen once. The sequenced sample was CD8+ T cells sorted from PBMCs, obtained 15 days after the yellow fever booster vaccination. These receptors all stem from a man aged 30 to 39 who received the YFV17D yellow fever vaccine.

The table lists this clonotype with many counts. The chain combines TRBV28 with TRBJ2-1, with no clear D. The CDR3 covers 14 residues. From germline, CDR1 is MDHEN and CDR2 SYDVKM. Trimming took 2 bases from V and 2 from J, leaving 7 bases between them. DNA for the CDR3: TGTGCCAGCAGTTTAGCGGTCACCTACAATGAGCAGTTCTTC. Translation: CASSLAVTYNEQFF.

In its sample, this clonotype was seen many times. V and J are TRBV9 and TRBJ1-1, with D uncertain. CDR3 length equals 13 residues. CDR1 and CDR2 from the germline V gene are SGDLS and YYNGEE. Trimming pared 0 bases from V and 0 bases from J, leaving 3 bases between. The CDR3 DNA reads as TGTGCCAGCAGCGTAGTAGTGAACACTGAAGCTTTCTTT. Translating it yields CASSVVVNTEAFF. Full variable domain (missing parts from reference TRBV9 and TRBJ1-1): DSGVTQTPKHLITATGQRVTLRCSPRSGDLSVYWYQQSLDQGLQFLIQYYNGEERAKGNILERFSAQQFPDLHSELNLSSLELGDSALYFCASSVVVNTEAFFGQGTRLTVV.

This clonotype was seen repeatedly, ten times or more. V usage is TRBV5-6 and J usage is TRBJ2-2; no firm D call. The V and J ends lost 4 bases and 6 bases respectively, with 4 bases between them. The CDR3 length is 11 residues. CDR1 and CDR2 from the germline V gene are SGHDT and YYEEEE. The CDR3 DNA sequence: TGTGCCAGCAGCGTTTCCGGGGAGCTGTTTTTT. As protein: CASSVSGELFF.

This clonotype was found many times. The chain employs TRBV12-3 or TRBV12-4 and TRBJ2-1, with D maybe TRBD2 (6 bases). Trimming left V 2 bases short and J 4 bases short, with 15 bases between. CDR3 length equals 16 residues. This CDR3 reads CASSLQAGNQYNEQFF. The CDR3 nucleotides read TGTGCCAGCAGTTTACAAGCGGGTAACCAATACAATGAGCAGTTCTTC.

Many counts were recorded for this clonotype. The rearrangement uses TRBV27 and TRBJ2-7; TRBD2 aligns across 7 bases. The CDR3 is 14 residues long. Per germline, CDR1 MNHEY and CDR2 SMNVEV (reference sequence). V lost 5 bases, J lost 2 bases, and 6 bases stayed unmatched. The CDR3 protein is CASSPGRGAYEQYF. Here the CDR3 DNA reads TGTGCCAGCAGTCCGGGACGGGGGGCCTACGAGCAGTACTTC.

V and J are TRBV6-5 and TRBJ1-2; unclear D gene. Looked up from germline, CDR1 is MNHEY and CDR2 is SVGAGI. The CDR3 is 14 residues long. Trimming shortened V by 2 bases and J by 6 bases, and 13 bases separated the two germline ends. The CDR3: CASSYGSGGDGYTF. CDR3 bases: TGTGCCAGCAGTTACGGGTCGGGCGGGGATGGCTACACCTTC.

In this sample, this clonotype turned up many times. V and J are TRBV30 and TRBJ2-3; the D gene could be TRBD1 or TRBD2 (5 bases each). Between the trimmed V and J ends, which lost 5 bases and 5 bases, there was a span of 14 bases. The germline gives CDR1 GTSNPN, CDR2 SVGIG (reference sequence). This CDR3 is built from 13 residues. This CDR3 is CAWAGTTRDTQYF. The CDR3, as DNA: TGTGCCTGGGCCGGGACCACTAGAGATACGCAGTATTTT.

By frequency in the sample, this clonotype is medium-sized. The chain recombines TRBV25-1 with TRBJ2-7; 8 bases map to TRBD2. This CDR3 region has 13 residues. Trimming removed 4 bases from V and 2 bases from J; junction bases left unmatched: 1. Looked up from germline, CDR1 is MGHDK and CDR2 is SYGVNS. Here the CDR3 reads CASSGLATYEQYF. CDR3 bases: TGTGCCAGCAGTGGACTAGCGACCTACGAGCAGTACTTC.

This clonotype was counted at least ten times. No DNA is shown, since the ends of the CDR3 on it are uncertain; the CDR3 is the one TCRdb lists. CDR3 in amino acids: CASSFGPGDRDEQYF. V usage is TRBV5-5 and J usage is TRBJ2-7; the DNA was not used to check the table's D call, TRBD1. The CDR3 length equals 15 residues, ends included. CDR1 is SGHKS, CDR2 YYEKEE, per germline (reference sequence).